This T cell receptor (beta chain) comes out of a study of T cells in Graves' hyperthyroidism and ophthalmopathy (dated by TCRdb to between 2018 and 2021). For the study in its entirety: Peripheral blood samples were taken at the time of initial diagnosis, prior to any treatment. TCR V-J signatures able to tell the groups apart were searched for in a discovery cohort of 95 to 100 patients, of whom approximately 40 had Graves' ophthalmopathy and more than 55 had stable Graves' hyperthyroidism. Prospective prediction of ophthalmopathy was tested in an independent validation cohort consisting of 18 to 20 hyperthyroidism patients and more than 15 patients who later progressed to ophthalmopathy. The 75 to 100 discovery patients were randomly split 7:3 into training and test sets. The study also compared thyroid tissue and blood T-cell repertoires from a handful of Graves' hyperthyroidism patients. Following sampling, methimazole starting at 30 mg daily was given to hyperthyroidism patients, and high-dose intravenous methylprednisolone was given to ophthalmopathy patients. The paper reports TCR Vbeta CDR3 sequencing of approximately 140 peripheral blood samples: 43 ophthalmopathy, 70 to 85 hyperthyroidism and approximately 17 progressor patients. On the study overall, not on this receptor specifically: No statistical method was used to fix the sample size in advance, and group allocation was not hidden from the investigators. In validation, the model predicted progression to ophthalmopathy a median of 6.5 months before onset, with 70% to 71% sensitivity and about 72% specificity. Blood samples also contained most of the expanded thyroid clonotypes (frequency above 0.001), which suggests that blood repertoires may reflect thyroid immune responses. In cross-validation, a model built on a 13 V-J signature told ophthalmopathy apart from stable hyperthyroidism with under 90% sensitivity and approximately 84% specificity, and in testing the same model reached 80%/75%.

The TCR beta CDR3 regions were amplified from RNA transcripts. The TCR CDR3 was subjected to a first round of RT-PCR using the HTBI primer set and the Qiagen OneStep RT-PCR kit. The libraries were constructed in a second round of multiplex PCR and then size-selected and purified. Paired-end sequencing of the libraries was performed with 100 bp reads on an Illumina HiSeq2000. Regarding the original processing steps: Raw data were processed with SOAPnuke, discarding reads with adapters, uncalled bases, mean Phred below 15, or no exact constant-primer or identifier match. High-quality paired reads were merged with COPE v1.2.5, and unique nucleotide sequences were defined as clonotypes. Clonotypes were aligned to IMGT TRBV, TRBD and TRBJ reference segments using MiTCR v1.1. The analysis was restricted to V-J combinations with a frequency above 0.0001, which together covered 99.2% of the repertoires. A TCS score was defined as the ratio between F50 (clonal expansion) and ExV (chaos), using BLOSUM62-based TCRdist between CDR3 peptides within each V-J. Welch's t-statistics and random forest reduced fewer than 600 V-J features to fewer than 15, which were used in a naive Bayes classifier (R e1071). The public reads were quality trimmed at Q25 with fastp and then assembled into clones with MiXCR by TCRdb, keeping productive beta chains. Each entry is one CDR3 protein sequence, shown with its most common DNA and genes. These V and J calls originate from TCRdb's pipeline instead of the authors' own analysis. The sample table holds a few hundred thousand distinct CDR3 sequences, of which 16% were seen once. The ten most abundant clones make up around 28% of the sample.

Germline trimming: 4 bases from V, 2 bases from J; junction bases outside gene matches: 11. The CDR3 contains 19 residues, cysteine and phenylalanine counted. Only CDR3 DNA is held: 57 bases, read in frame from base 1. The table lists this clonotype with a few counts. Its cognate antigen has yet to be identified. Per-base quality was not reported, and no clone a single base away is much larger than it. Moderately to severely active disease, a Clinical Activity Score of at least 3, a NOSPECS grade of at least 4, and a duration under 3 months were present in ophthalmopathy patients. Patients with uncontrolled infections, other autoimmune diseases, pregnancy or lactation were excluded. Diagnoses were established on the basis of clinical symptoms, serum thyroxine and TRAb, thyroid ultrasound, and orbital computed tomography. Ficoll-Paque density gradient centrifugation was used to isolate PBMCs from around 10 ml of fresh peripheral blood. Total RNA was extracted with Trizol reagent, and quality was checked on an Agilent 2100 Bioanalyzer.

This chain is built from TRBV12-3 or TRBV12-4 and TRBJ2-3; TRBD2 lines up with 14 middle nucleotides. Specimen: blood. This sequence was found in a woman in her thirties with Graves' ophthalmopathy. The CDR3 region reads CASSSGLAGGLLLTDTQYF. The sequence in DNA is TGTGCCAGCAGTTCCGGACTAGCGGGAGGACTATTGCTCACAGATACGCAGTATTTT.